A selection of T cell receptor beta chains follows, all from one sample in a study of cytomegalovirus exposure and HLA in healthy donors. The method was immunoSEQ multiplex PCR; TCRdb's version includes in-frame clones alone and lacks a portion of them. Of 200,000 or so clones detected, roughly four fifths appear once; the ten largest clones hold 2.1%. Sequenced input: PBMCs. These receptors all come from a woman aged 30 to 39 in good health and CMV-seropositive. CDR3s include the opening cysteine and the closing phenylalanine or tryptophan. D genes are given only for firm matches. Clone size is stated in some rows and not others, as once, few, many or a class when expanded.

j_call clone_size v_call d_call cdr3_aa cdr3_nt
TRBJ1-4 - TRBV2 - CASSEHHEKLFF TGTGCCAGCAGTGAACATCATGAAAAACTGTTTTTT
TRBJ1-1 - TRBV7-9 TRBD1 CASSQGPYRGIPEAFF TGTGCCAGCAGCCAAGGCCCGTACAGGGGGATACCTGAAGCTTTCTTT
TRBJ1-4 - TRBV29-1 - CSAWGLTNEKLFF TGCAGTGCGTGGGGCTTAACTAATGAAAAACTGTTTTTT
TRBJ2-7 once TRBV7-9 - CASSGTIWGKGGSYEQYF TGTGCCAGCAGCGGCACGATTTGGGGCAAAGGGGGCTCCTACGAGCAGTACTTC
TRBJ2-5 - TRBV29-1 - CSVGAPNGETQYF TGCAGCGTTGGGGCCCCGAACGGCGAGACCCAGTACTTC
TRBJ2-3 - TRBV7-9 - CASTTPYGEDTQYF TGTGCCAGCACCACTCCCTATGGAGAAGATACGCAGTATTTT
TRBJ2-1 - TRBV19 - CASSNRESYHNEQFF TGTGCCAGTAGTAACAGGGAAAGCTATCACAATGAGCAGTTCTTC
TRBJ2-7 few TRBV5-1 TRBD2 CASSPGPSGSTYEQYF TGCGCCAGCAGCCCAGGTCCTAGCGGGAGTACCTACGAGCAGTACTTC
TRBJ2-5 - TRBV7-8 - CASSLRRAQETQYF TGTGCCAGCAGTCTTAGGAGGGCCCAAGAGACCCAGTACTTC
TRBJ2-3 - TRBV29-1 - CSVRLAPDTQYF TGCAGCGTAAGACTCGCCCCAGATACGCAGTATTTT
TRBJ2-5 - TRBV25-1 - CSSQGVEETQYF TGTTCTTCTCAGGGTGTCGAGGAGACCCAGTACTTC
TRBJ1-3 few TRBV9 - CASSAVLGNTIYF TGTGCCAGCAGCGCGGTGCTAGGAAACACCATATATTTT
TRBJ1-1 - TRBV19 - CASTLVRGTEAFF TGTGCCAGTACCCTCGTCCGGGGAACTGAAGCTTTCTTT
TRBJ1-2 - TRBV5-8 - CASSLGTGPLNYGYTF TGTGCCAGCAGCTTGGGAACAGGGCCTTTGAACTATGGCTACACCTTC
TRBJ2-3 - TRBV5-4 TRBD1 CASSPGQGTDTQYF TGTGCCAGCAGCCCGGGACAGGGGACAGATACGCAGTATTTT
TRBJ2-7 many TRBV9 TRBD1 CASSTTGGFSYEQYF TGTGCCAGCAGCACAACAGGGGGCTTTTCCTACGAGCAGTACTTC
TRBJ1-4 - TRBV21-1 - CASSNNREKLFF TGTGCCAGCAGCAACAACCGGGAAAAACTGTTTTTT
TRBJ2-7 - TRBV18 TRBD2 CASSQGLAGYEQYF TGTGCCAGCTCACAGGGACTAGCGGGTTACGAGCAGTACTTC
TRBJ1-1 - TRBV29-1 - CSVEAPGRNTEAFF TGCAGCGTTGAGGCCCCAGGGCGGAACACTGAAGCTTTCTTT
TRBJ2-1 - TRBV4-1 TRBD2 CASSIAGLGSHEQFF TGCGCCAGCAGCATCGCTGGACTAGGCTCCCATGAGCAGTTCTTC
TRBJ1-5 - TRBV30 TRBD1 CAWRADRGNQPQHF TGTGCCTGGAGGGCAGACAGGGGCAATCAGCCCCAGCATTTT
TRBJ2-7 - TRBV5-6 - CASSFSRYEQYF TGTGCCAGCAGCTTTAGCCGGTACGAGCAGTACTTC
TRBJ2-6 - TRBV28 - CATDSSSGANVLTF TGTGCCACCGACAGCTCCTCTGGGGCCAACGTCCTGACTTTC
TRBJ1-2 - TRBV28 - CASSQTVYGYTF TGTGCCAGCAGCCAGACAGTCTATGGCTACACCTTC
TRBJ1-2 few TRBV28 - CASSLSRGYGYTF TGTGCCAGCAGTTTAAGCAGGGGCTATGGCTACACCTTC
TRBJ2-1 - TRBV6-5 TRBD1 CASSSRDRGRNEQFF TGTGCCAGCAGTTCAAGGGACAGGGGGCGAAATGAGCAGTTCTTC
TRBJ1-5 once TRBV19 - CASSIEMSNQPQHF TGTGCCAGTAGTATTGAGATGAGCAATCAGCCCCAGCATTTT
TRBJ2-1 few TRBV28 TRBD2 CASALTSGGYNEQFF TGTGCCAGCGCGTTGACTAGCGGGGGCTACAATGAGCAGTTCTTC
TRBJ2-1 - TRBV5-1 TRBD2 CASSLPSGIYNEQFF TGCGCCAGCAGCTTGCCTAGCGGGATCTACAATGAGCAGTTCTTC
TRBJ2-7 - TRBV30 TRBD2 CAWSFSGRSPWYEQYF TGTGCCTGGAGTTTTTCCGGGAGGTCCCCCTGGTACGAGCAGTACTTC
TRBJ2-1 - TRBV4-2 TRBD1 CASSSPAGTGTYNEQFF TGTGCCAGCAGCTCACCGGCCGGGACAGGGACCTACAATGAGCAGTTCTTC
TRBJ2-5 - TRBV28 - CASSRPTLGAETQYF TGTGCCAGCAGCCGTCCGACTCTAGGGGCAGAGACCCAGTACTTC
TRBJ1-4 - TRBV2 TRBD1 CASSVQGAHIDNEKLFF TGTGCCAGCAGTGTTCAGGGGGCTCATATAGATAATGAAAAACTGTTTTTT
TRBJ1-2 - TRBV29-1 - CSVEETGNGYTF TGCAGCGTTGAAGAAACAGGGAATGGCTACACCTTC
TRBJ2-7 - TRBV28 - CASSSGFLSSYEQYF TGTGCCAGCAGTTCCGGGTTTTTAAGCTCCTACGAGCAGTACTTC
TRBJ2-7 few TRBV7-9 - CASSLGVGGTDSYEQYF TGTGCCAGCAGCTTAGGGGTTGGGGGGACAGATTCCTACGAGCAGTACTTC
TRBJ1-3 - TRBV11-2 - CASSLVLQGSDTIYF TGTGCCAGCAGCTTAGTTCTTCAGGGATCAGACACCATATATTTT
TRBJ2-7 few TRBV5-1 TRBD1 CASSLNRGEQYF TGCGCCAGCAGCTTAAACAGGGGCGAGCAGTACTTC
TRBJ2-3 - TRBV9 - CASSPRQDTDTQYF TGTGCCAGCAGCCCCCGACAGGACACAGATACGCAGTATTTT
TRBJ1-5 - TRBV4-2 TRBD1 CASRETGGAYSNQPQHF TGTGCCAGCCGGGAGACAGGGGGCGCATATAGCAATCAGCCCCAGCATTTT
TRBJ1-1 few TRBV27 - CASSNFQVTMNTEAFF TGTGCCAGCAGTAACTTCCAGGTGACCATGAACACTGAAGCTTTCTTT
TRBJ2-3 few TRBV6-1 - CASRTQEIRADTQYF TGTGCCAGCAGGACGCAGGAAATTCGCGCAGATACGCAGTATTTT
TRBJ2-7 few TRBV2 TRBD2 CASIMGLAGYEQYF TGTGCCAGCATAATGGGACTAGCGGGCTACGAGCAGTACTTC
TRBJ1-3 - TRBV7-2 - CASSPDRPGNTIYF TGTGCCAGCAGCCCGGACAGACCTGGAAACACCATATATTTT
TRBJ2-3 - TRBV21-1 - CASSTQPGLAGDADTQYF TGTGCCAGCAGCACCCAACCGGGACTAGCGGGGGATGCAGATACGCAGTATTTT